This paragraph covers one T cell receptor beta chain sequence. The antigen remains unidentified. Fresh-frozen tumor tissue and more than two years of survival data were available for all. Input was 1.5 to 2.5 ug genomic DNA, or all available if less. Primers: 60 V beta forward and 13 J beta reverse. Sequencing was performed with immunoSEQ multiplex PCR; in TCRdb, only in-frame clones are kept and a portion is missing. The sample holds tens of thousands of clones, more than 75% seen once. The sample originates from a study of glioma-infiltrating T cells after dendritic cell vaccination. Study-wide results and limits: No direct clonality-survival link was found; a diverse polyclonal response may matter.

CDR1 SGHAT and CDR2 FQNNGV come from the germline V gene. This CDR3 region has 12 residues. Trimming removed 3 bases from V and 4 bases from J; junction bases left unmatched: 0. This chain links TRBV11-2 with TRBJ2-7; 7 nucleotides match TRBD1. The source is a human donor with glioblastoma. Sample: blood, taken before dendritic cell vaccination. DNA of the CDR3: TGTGCCAGCAGCTTCAGGGGGTACGAGCAGTACTTC. This sequence encodes CASSFRGYEQYF. The full variable domain, rest sourced from reference TRBV11-2 and TRBJ2-7, is EAGVAQSPRYKIIEKRQSVAFWCNPISGHATLYWYQQILGQGPKLLIQFQNNGVVDDSQLPKDRFSAERLKGVDSTLKIQPAKLEDSAVYLCASSFRGYEQYFGPGTRLTVT.